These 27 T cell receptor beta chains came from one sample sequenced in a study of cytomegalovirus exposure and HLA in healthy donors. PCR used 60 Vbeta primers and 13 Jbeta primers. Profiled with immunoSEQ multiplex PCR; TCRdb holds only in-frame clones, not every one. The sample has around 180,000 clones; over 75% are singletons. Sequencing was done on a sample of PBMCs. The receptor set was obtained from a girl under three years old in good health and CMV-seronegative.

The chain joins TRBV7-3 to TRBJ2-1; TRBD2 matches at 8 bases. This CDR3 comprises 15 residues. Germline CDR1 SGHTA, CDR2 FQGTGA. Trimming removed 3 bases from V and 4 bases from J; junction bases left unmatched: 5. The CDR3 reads CASSLSGSVYNEQFF. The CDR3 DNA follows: TGTGCCAGCAGCTTGAGCGGGAGTGTATACAATGAGCAGTTCTTC. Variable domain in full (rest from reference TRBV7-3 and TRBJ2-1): GAGVSQTPSNKVTEKGKYVELRCDPISGHTALYWYRQSLGQGPEFLIYFQGTGAADDSGLPNDRFFAVRPEGSVSTLKIQRTERGDSAVYLCASSLSGSVYNEQFFGPGTRLTVL.

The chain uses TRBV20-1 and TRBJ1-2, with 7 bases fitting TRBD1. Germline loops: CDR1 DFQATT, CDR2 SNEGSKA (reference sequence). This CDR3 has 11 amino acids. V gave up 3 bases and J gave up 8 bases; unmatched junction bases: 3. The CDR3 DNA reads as TGCAGTGCTAGGTACAGGGGCGGCTACACCTTC. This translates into CSARYRGGYTF.

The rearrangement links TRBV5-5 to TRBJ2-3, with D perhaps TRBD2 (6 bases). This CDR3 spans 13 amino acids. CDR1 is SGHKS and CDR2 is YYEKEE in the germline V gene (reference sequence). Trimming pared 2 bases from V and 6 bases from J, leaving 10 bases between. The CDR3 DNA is TGTGCCAGCAGCTTCTCGGGAGCGGATACGCAGTATTTT. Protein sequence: CASSFSGADTQYF.

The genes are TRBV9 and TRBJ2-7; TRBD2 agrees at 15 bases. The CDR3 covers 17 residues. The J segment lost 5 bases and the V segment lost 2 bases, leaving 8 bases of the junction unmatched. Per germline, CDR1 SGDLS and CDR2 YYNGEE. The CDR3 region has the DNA TGTGCCAGCAGCGTCGGACTAGCGGGAGGGTCACAACACGAGCAGTACTTC. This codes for CASSVGLAGGSQHEQYF.

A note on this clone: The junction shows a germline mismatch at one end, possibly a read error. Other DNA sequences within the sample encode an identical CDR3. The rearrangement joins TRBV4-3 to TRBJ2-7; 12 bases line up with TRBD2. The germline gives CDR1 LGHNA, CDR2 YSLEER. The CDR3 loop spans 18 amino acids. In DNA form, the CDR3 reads TGCGCCAGCAGCCAGGCTAGCGGGAGGGCCCGGGGTTCCTACGAACAGTACTTC. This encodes CASSQASGRARGSYEQYF.

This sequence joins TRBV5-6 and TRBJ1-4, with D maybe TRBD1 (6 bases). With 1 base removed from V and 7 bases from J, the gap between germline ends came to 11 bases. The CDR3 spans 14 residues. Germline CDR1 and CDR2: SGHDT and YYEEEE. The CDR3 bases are TGTGCCAGCAGCTTGCAGGGGAAGGGTGAAAAACTGTTTTTT. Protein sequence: CASSLQGKGEKLFF.

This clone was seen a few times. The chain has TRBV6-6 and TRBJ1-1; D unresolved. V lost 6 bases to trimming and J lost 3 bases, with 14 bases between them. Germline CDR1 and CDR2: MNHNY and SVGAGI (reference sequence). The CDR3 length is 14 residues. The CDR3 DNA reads TGTGCCAGCAGCCCCACGAACAGTTACACTGAAGCTTTCTTT. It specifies CASSPTNSYTEAFF.

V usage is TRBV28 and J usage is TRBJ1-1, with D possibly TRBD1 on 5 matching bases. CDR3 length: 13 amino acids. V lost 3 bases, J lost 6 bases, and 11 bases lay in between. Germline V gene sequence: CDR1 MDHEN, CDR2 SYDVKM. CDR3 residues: CASSFRGRAEAFF. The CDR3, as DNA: TGTGCCAGCAGTTTTAGGGGTAGGGCTGAAGCTTTCTTT.

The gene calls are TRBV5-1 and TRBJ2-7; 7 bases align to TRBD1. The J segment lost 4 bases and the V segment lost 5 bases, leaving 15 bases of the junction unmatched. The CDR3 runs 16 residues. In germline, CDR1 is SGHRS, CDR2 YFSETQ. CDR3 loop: CASRAAVGTAFYEQYF. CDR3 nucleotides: TGCGCCAGCAGGGCAGCCGTAGGGACAGCCTTTTACGAGCAGTACTTC. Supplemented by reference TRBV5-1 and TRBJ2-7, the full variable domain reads KAGVTQTPRYLIKTRGQQVTLSCSPISGHRSVSWYQQTPGQGLQFLFEYFSETQRNKGNFPGRFSGRQFSNSRSEMNVSTLELGDSALYLCASRAAVGTAFYEQYFGPGTRLTVT.

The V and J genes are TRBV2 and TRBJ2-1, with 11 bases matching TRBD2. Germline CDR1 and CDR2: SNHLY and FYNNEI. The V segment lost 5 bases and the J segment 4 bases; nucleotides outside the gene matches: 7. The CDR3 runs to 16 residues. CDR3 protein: CASSRSGGGTYNEQFF. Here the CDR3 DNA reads TGTGCCAGCAGTCGTAGCGGGGGGGGAACATACAATGAGCAGTTCTTC. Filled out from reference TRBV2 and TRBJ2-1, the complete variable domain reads EPEVTQTPSHQVTQMGQEVILRCVPISNHLYFYWYRQILGQKVEFLVSFYNNEISEKSEIFDDQFSVERPDGSNFTLKIRSTKLEDSAMYFCASSRSGGGTYNEQFFGPGTRLTVL.

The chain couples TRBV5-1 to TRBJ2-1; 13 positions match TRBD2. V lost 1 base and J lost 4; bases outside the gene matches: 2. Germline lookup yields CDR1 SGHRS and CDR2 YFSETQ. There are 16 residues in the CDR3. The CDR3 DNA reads TGCGCCAGCAGCTTGCGACTAGCGGGAGGTTACAATGAGCAGTTCTTC. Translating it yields CASSLRLAGGYNEQFF.

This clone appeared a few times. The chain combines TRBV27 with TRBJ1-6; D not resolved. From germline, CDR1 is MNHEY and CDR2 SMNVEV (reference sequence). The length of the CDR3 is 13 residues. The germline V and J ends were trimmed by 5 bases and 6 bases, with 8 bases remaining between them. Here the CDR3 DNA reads TGTGCCAGCAGTCTCCGGGTTAATTCACCCCTCCACTTT. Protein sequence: CASSLRVNSPLHF.

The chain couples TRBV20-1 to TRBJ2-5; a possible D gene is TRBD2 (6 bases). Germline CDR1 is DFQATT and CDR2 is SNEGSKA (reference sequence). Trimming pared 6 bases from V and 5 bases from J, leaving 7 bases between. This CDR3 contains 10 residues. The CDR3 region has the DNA TGCAGTGCAGGGAGGGAGACCCAGTACTTC. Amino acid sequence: CSAGRETQYF.

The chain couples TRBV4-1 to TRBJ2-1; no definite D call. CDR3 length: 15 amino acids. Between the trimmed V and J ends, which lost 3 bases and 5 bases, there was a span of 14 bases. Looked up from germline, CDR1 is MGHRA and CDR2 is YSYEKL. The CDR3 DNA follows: TGCGCCAGCAGCCACAAGCAGCCGACTCACAATGAGCAGTTCTTC. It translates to CASSHKQPTHNEQFF.

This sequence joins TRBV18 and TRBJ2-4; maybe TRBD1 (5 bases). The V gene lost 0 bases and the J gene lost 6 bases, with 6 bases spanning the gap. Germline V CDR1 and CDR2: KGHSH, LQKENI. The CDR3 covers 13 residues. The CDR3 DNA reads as TGTGCCAGCTCACCACCGGGGCGAAACATTCAGTACTTC. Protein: CASSPPGRNIQYF.

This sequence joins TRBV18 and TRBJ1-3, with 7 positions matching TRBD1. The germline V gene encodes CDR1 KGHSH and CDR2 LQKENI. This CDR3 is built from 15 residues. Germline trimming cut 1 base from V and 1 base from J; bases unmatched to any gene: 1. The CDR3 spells CASSPRQGSGNTIYF. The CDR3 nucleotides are TGTGCCAGCTCACCACGACAGGGATCTGGAAACACCATATATTTT. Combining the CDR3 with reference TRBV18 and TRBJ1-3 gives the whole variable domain NAGVMQNPRHLVRRRGQEARLRCSPMKGHSHVYWYRQLPEEGLKFMVYLQKENIIDESGMPKERFSAEFPKEGPSILRIQQVVRGDSAAYFCASSPRQGSGNTIYFGEGSWLTVV.

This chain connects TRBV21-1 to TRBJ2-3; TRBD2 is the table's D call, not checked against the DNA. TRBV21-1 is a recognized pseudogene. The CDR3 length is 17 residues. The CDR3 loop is CASRSVSGGGSTDTQYF. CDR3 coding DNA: TGTGCCAGCAGGTCCGTCAGCGGGGGGGGTAGCACAGATACGCAGTATTTT.

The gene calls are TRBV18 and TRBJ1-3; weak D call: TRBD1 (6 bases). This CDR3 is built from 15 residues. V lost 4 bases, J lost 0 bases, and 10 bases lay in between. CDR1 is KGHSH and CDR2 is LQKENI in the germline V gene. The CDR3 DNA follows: TGTGCCAGCTCACGGGACATGGCCTCTGGAAACACCATATATTTT. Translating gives CASSRDMASGNTIYF.

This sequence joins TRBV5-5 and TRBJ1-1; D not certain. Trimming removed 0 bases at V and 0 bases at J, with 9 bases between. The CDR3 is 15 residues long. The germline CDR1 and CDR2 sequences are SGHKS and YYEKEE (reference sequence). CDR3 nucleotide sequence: TGTGCCAGCAGCTTGGCCGGGAGGATGAACACTGAAGCTTTCTTT. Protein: CASSLAGRMNTEAFF.

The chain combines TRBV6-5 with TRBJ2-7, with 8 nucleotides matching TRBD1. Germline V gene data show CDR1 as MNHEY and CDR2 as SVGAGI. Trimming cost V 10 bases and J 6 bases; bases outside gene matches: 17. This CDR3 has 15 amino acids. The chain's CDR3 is CATQRNQGAIGEQYF. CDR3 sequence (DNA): TGTGCCACCCAACGGAACCAGGGGGCGATAGGCGAGCAGTACTTC.

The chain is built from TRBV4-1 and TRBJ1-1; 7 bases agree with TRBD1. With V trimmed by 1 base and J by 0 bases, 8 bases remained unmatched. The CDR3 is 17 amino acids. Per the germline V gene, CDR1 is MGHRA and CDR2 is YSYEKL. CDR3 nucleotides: TGCGCCAGCAGCCAAGTTGACAGGGTATTTATGAACACTGAAGCTTTCTTT. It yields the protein CASSQVDRVFMNTEAFF.

The CDR3 reads CASSPTGGGYEQYF. In nucleotides, the CDR3 is TGTGCCAGCAGTCCGACAGGGGGTGGGTACGAGCAGTACTTC. The chain combines TRBV27 with TRBJ2-7, with TRBD1 identical over 9 bases. Germline V gives CDR1 MNHEY, CDR2 SMNVEV (reference sequence). This CDR3 has 14 amino acids. Losses at the gene ends were 5 bases for V and 4 bases for J; bases not matched to a gene: 6.

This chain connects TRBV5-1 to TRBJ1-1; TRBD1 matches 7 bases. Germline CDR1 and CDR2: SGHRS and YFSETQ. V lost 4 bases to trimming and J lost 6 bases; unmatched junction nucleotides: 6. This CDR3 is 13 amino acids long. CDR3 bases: TGCGCCAGCAGCCCCGGACAGGATTCTGAAGCTTTCTTT. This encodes CASSPGQDSEAFF.

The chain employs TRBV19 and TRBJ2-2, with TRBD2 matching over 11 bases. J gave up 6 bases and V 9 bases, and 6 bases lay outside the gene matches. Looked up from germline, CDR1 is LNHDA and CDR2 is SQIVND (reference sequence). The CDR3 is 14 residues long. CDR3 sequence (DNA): TGTGCCAGCCTAGCGGGAGGATTGGCCGGGGAGCTGTTTTTT. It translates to CASLAGGLAGELFF.

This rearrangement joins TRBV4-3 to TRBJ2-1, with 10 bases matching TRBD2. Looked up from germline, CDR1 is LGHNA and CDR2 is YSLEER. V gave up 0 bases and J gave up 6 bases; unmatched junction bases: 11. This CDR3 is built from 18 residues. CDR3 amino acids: CASSQDFKTGLASNEQFF. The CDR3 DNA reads TGCGCCAGCAGCCAAGATTTTAAGACGGGACTAGCGAGCAATGAGCAGTTCTTC.

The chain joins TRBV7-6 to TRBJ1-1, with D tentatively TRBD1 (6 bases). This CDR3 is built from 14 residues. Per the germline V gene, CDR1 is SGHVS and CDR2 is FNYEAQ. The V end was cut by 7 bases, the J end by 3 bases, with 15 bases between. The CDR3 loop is CASKITGFDTEAFF. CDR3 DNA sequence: TGTGCCAGCAAAATCACAGGGTTCGACACTGAAGCTTTCTTT.

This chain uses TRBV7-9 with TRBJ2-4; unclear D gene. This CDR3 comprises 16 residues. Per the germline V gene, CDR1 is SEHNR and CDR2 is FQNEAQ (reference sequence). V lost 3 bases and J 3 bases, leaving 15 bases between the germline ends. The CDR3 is CASSFNSGVGKNIQYF. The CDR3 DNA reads TGTGCCAGCAGCTTTAATTCAGGTGTGGGCAAAAACATTCAGTACTTC.